This TCR beta chain was identified during a study of blood T cell repertoires in COVID-19. Profiled with immunoSEQ multiplex PCR; TCRdb holds only in-frame clones, not every one. The sample yields 280,000 or so clones, around 87% seen once. Losses at the gene ends were 1 base for V and 3 bases for J; bases not matched to a gene: 6. This CDR3 contains 17 residues. CDR1 and CDR2 from the germline V gene are KGHDR and SFDVKD. Participants were aged roughly 18 to 100 years from more than 20 US areas. This sequence was found in a woman aged 18-35 years with acute COVID-19. V and J are TRBV24-1 and TRBJ2-2, with TRBD1 identical over 8 bases. Sequencing was carried out using PBMCs or T cells enriched from blood (not recorded which). CDR3 amino acids: CATSDFSGQGHTGELFF. CDR3 DNA sequence: TGTGCCACCAGTGATTTCTCAGGACAGGGACACACCGGGGAGCTGTTTTTT.